The 5 T cell receptor beta chains given below trace back to one sample, sequenced in a study of cytomegalovirus exposure and HLA in healthy donors. Researchers ran the PCR with 60 Vbeta and 13 Jbeta primers. Here immunoSEQ multiplex PCR was the method, and the copy in TCRdb shows in-frame clones only, minus some. The sample records roughly 190,000 clones, just over 75% being singletons. The sequenced sample was PBMCs. These receptors came from a woman younger than 45 in good health and CMV-seropositive.

J is TRBJ1-2 and V is TRBV29-1, with unresolved D. The CDR3 extends over 11 amino acids. Between the trimmed V and J ends, which lost 7 bases and 2 bases, there was a span of 8 bases. The germline CDR1 and CDR2 sequences are SQVTM and ANQGSEA. Written as DNA, the CDR3 is TGCAGCGCCGCCGGGAACTATGGCTACACCTTC. Its translation: CSAAGNYGYTF.

This clone was picked up a small number of times. V is TRBV18 and J is TRBJ1-1; D is uncertain. Germline V gene sequence: CDR1 KGHSH, CDR2 LQKENI. The CDR3 sequence is 12 residues long. V dropped 5 bases and J dropped 8 bases, with 12 bases sitting between them. In DNA, the CDR3 is TGTGCCAGCTCAGTCGCGTTTTCGGAAGCTTTCTTT. Protein sequence: CASSVAFSEAFF.

The V and J genes are TRBV5-4 and TRBJ2-5; TRBD1 agrees at 7 bases. Germline CDR1 SGHNT, CDR2 YYREEE (reference sequence). The CDR3 sequence is 14 residues long. The junction had 8 bases not matched to a gene; V was cut back by 4 bases and J by 5 bases. The CDR3 coding sequence is TGTGCCAGCAGCCGACAGGGATCTTGGGAGACCCAGTACTTC. It encodes CASSRQGSWETQYF.

V is TRBV6-1 and J is TRBJ2-3; TRBD2 aligns across 13 bases. The CDR3 is 16 residues long. The junction had 6 bases not matched to a gene; V was cut back by 3 bases and J by 6 bases. CDR1 is MNHNS, CDR2 SASEGT, per germline. Written as DNA, the CDR3 is TGTGCCAGCAGTGAGACTAGCGGGGGGCTCGGGGATACGCAGTATTTT. Translation gives CASSETSGGLGDTQYF.

The J gene is TRBJ2-5, the V gene TRBV5-1; 9 positions agree with TRBD1. The V gene's germline CDR1 is SGHRS and CDR2 YFSETQ. The CDR3 has 15 residues. J was trimmed by 2 bases and V by 3 bases; bases with no gene match: 5. The CDR3 nucleotides read TGCGCCAGCAGCTGGGGACAGGGCTTACAAGAGACCCAGTACTTC. It encodes CASSWGQGLQETQYF.